These 30 T cell receptor beta chains came from one sample sequenced in a study of T cell repertoires in cytomegalovirus infection. Their antigens are not known. TCRdb analysed the reads with MiXCR anew, one entry per CDR3 protein. The table includes 700,000 to 950,000 distinct CDR3 sequences, about 31% detected once. The sequencing used cultured CD8+ T cells from PBMCs, collected from culture after CMV antigen stimulation. These receptors all stem from a human donor in good health (CMV status not recorded). Some clones in this sample may be carry-over from other donors' samples.

The rearrangement links TRBV20-1 to TRBJ2-7; 7 bases fit TRBD1. The CDR3 covers 18 residues. Trimming removed 6 bases from V and 0 bases from J; junction bases left unmatched: 20. Germline V CDR1 and CDR2: DFQATT, SNEGSKA (reference sequence). Here the CDR3 reads CSAIEGEQGVLGSYEQYF. DNA of the CDR3: TGCAGTGCCATAGAGGGCGAGCAGGGGGTATTAGGCTCCTACGAGCAGTACTTC.

This clonotype has only a few counts. The chain recombines TRBV7-9 with TRBJ1-6, with D maybe TRBD1 (5 bases). In germline, CDR1 is SEHNR, CDR2 FQNEAQ (reference sequence). CDR3 length equals 15 residues. V gave up 3 bases and J gave up 7 bases, with 13 bases separating them. In nucleotides, the CDR3 is TGTGCCAGCAGCTTCCTTGGGGGGAGCAATTCACCCCTCCACTTT. Translation gives CASSFLGGSNSPLHF.

This clonotype has a count of ten or more. V gene TRBV7-2 combines with J gene TRBJ2-7; the D is unclear. Germline V gives CDR1 SGHTA, CDR2 FQGNSA. Between the trimmed V and J ends, which lost 3 bases and 3 bases, there was a span of 3 bases. There are 11 residues in the CDR3. The CDR3 reads CASSFNYEQYF. Written as DNA, the CDR3 is TGTGCCAGCAGCTTCAACTACGAGCAGTACTTC.

This clonotype was seen only a few times. The rearrangement joins TRBV27 to TRBJ2-5, with no clear D. The CDR3 is 13 amino acids. Per the germline V gene, CDR1 is MNHEY and CDR2 is SMNVEV (reference sequence). V lost 1 base and J lost 5, with 8 bases in between. The CDR3 DNA sequence: TGTGCCAGCAGTTTATACGTGATGGAGACCCAGTACTTC. This encodes CASSLYVMETQYF.

This rearrangement joins TRBV19 to TRBJ2-1; the D gene is possibly TRBD2 (6 bases). Germline V lookup: CDR1 LNHDA, CDR2 SQIVND (reference sequence). Trimming shortened V by 6 bases and J by 0 bases, and 12 bases separated the two germline ends. This CDR3 comprises 15 residues. This CDR3 reads CASRWGGASYNEQFF. DNA of the CDR3: TGTGCCAGTAGATGGGGCGGGGCCTCCTACAATGAGCAGTTCTTC.

A few counts support this clonotype. This CDR3 is CASSPRLAGDYEQYF. The CDR3 DNA reads as TGTGCCAGCAGTCCCAGACTAGCGGGGGATTACGAGCAGTACTTC. The chain employs TRBV28 and TRBJ2-7, with 12 bases that match TRBD2. V shed 5 bases and J 4 bases; nucleotides not matched to a gene: 6. CDR3 length equals 15 residues. Germline CDR1 reads MDHEN; CDR2 reads SYDVKM.

The rearrangement uses TRBV27 and TRBJ2-1; 8 bases fit TRBD2. Trimming removed 3 bases from V and 10 bases from J; junction bases left unmatched: 11. The germline V gene has CDR1 MNHEY and CDR2 SMNVEV (reference sequence). The CDR3 totals 15 residues. This chain's CDR3 is CASSFPQRGPAEQFF. CDR3 nucleotides: TGTGCCAGCAGTTTTCCTCAGCGGGGGCCGGCGGAGCAGTTCTTC.

This sequence joins TRBV12-5 and TRBJ1-2, with a weak D call TRBD1 (6 bases). The V end lost 1 base, the J end lost 4 bases, and 10 bases lay between the germline ends. Germline V gives CDR1 LGHNT, CDR2 FRNRAP. This CDR3 spans 14 amino acids. The CDR3 region is CASGLEGHFYGYTF. CDR3 coding DNA: TGTGCTAGTGGTTTGGAGGGACATTTCTATGGCTACACCTTC.

This clonotype has just a few counts. The chain links TRBV6-1 to TRBJ2-3; 7 nucleotides line up with TRBD2. CDR1 and CDR2 (germline): MNHNS, SASEGT. The V segment lost 1 base and the J segment 3 bases; nucleotides outside the gene matches: 13. The CDR3 totals 18 residues. CDR3 region: CASSEEWGGGVGTDTQYF. In nucleotides, the CDR3 is TGTGCCAGCAGTGAAGAGTGGGGTGGGGGGGTTGGTACAGATACGCAGTATTTT.

This clonotype was recorded at least ten times. This chain connects TRBV7-2 to TRBJ1-3; 7 positions match TRBD1. Germline V gene data show CDR1 as SGHTA and CDR2 as FQGNSA. This CDR3 spans 15 amino acids. Germline trimming cut 2 bases from V and 1 base from J; bases unmatched to any gene: 2. The CDR3 loop is CASSLNRGSGNTIYF. The CDR3, as DNA: TGTGCCAGCAGCTTAAACAGGGGATCTGGAAACACCATATATTTT.

The chain recombines TRBV7-9 with TRBJ2-3; perhaps D is TRBD1 or TRBD2 (5 bases each). Per germline, CDR1 SEHNR and CDR2 FQNEAQ (reference sequence). Trimming took off 11 bases at V and 2 bases at J, with 14 bases between the two ends. The length of the CDR3 is 13 residues. CDR3 loop: CACPGRHTDTQYF. The CDR3 nucleotides are TGTGCCTGCCCGGGACGCCACACAGATACGCAGTATTTT.

This clonotype has a handful of counts. This chain links TRBV6-5 with TRBJ1-4; TRBD1 matches at 8 bases. V lost 2 bases and J lost 8; bases outside the gene matches: 4. Germline V CDR1 and CDR2: MNHEY, SVGAGI. CDR3 length equals 14 residues. This CDR3 is CASSYGQGHEKLFF. CDR3 in DNA: TGTGCCAGCAGTTACGGACAGGGACACGAAAAACTGTTTTTT.

This clonotype was observed a few times. The rearrangement links TRBV7-2 to TRBJ2-1; perhaps TRBD2 as D (5 bases). The CDR3 covers 11 residues. Trimming removed 3 bases at V and 11 bases at J, with 8 bases between. Germline V lookup: CDR1 SGHTA, CDR2 FQGNSA. In nucleotides, the CDR3 is TGTGCCAGCAGCTTCGGCGGGCAGCAGTTCTTC. It specifies CASSFGGQQFF.

This clonotype has only a few counts. This chain joins TRBV12-5 and TRBJ2-1; the D is unclear. The CDR3 is 15 amino acids. Germline V lookup: CDR1 LGHNT, CDR2 FRNRAP. V shed 6 bases and J shed 1 base, with 13 bases lying between them. In DNA, the CDR3 is TGTGCTAGTGGCCCCGGAATTACTTCCTACAATGAGCAGTTCTTC. Protein sequence: CASGPGITSYNEQFF.

This clonotype was seen only a few times. The V and J genes are TRBV7-6 and TRBJ2-5, with a possible D match to TRBD1 (5 bases). The CDR3 runs to 15 residues. Per the germline V gene, CDR1 is SGHVS and CDR2 is FNYEAQ. V lost 3 bases and J lost 1, with 12 bases in between. As DNA, the CDR3 is TGTGCCAGCAGCTTCAGGGCCCCTGGCCAAGAGACCCAGTACTTC. Translating gives CASSFRAPGQETQYF.

This clonotype was recorded many times. An end of the junction differs from the germline gene, which may be a read error. V is TRBV7-7 and J is TRBJ1-2; perhaps TRBD1 as D (5 bases). This CDR3 has 13 residues. Germline assignment: CDR1 SSHAT and CDR2 FNYEAQ (reference sequence). DNA of the CDR3: TGTGCTAGCAGCCCCCTGGGACACTATGGCTACACCTTC. It encodes CASSPLGHYGYTF.

The CDR3 protein is CASSPAKDTGELFF. The DNA for the CDR3 is TGTGCCAGCAGCCCTGCAAAAGATACCGGGGAGCTGTTTTTT. The chain couples TRBV7-3 to TRBJ2-2; the D is unclear. With 5 bases removed from V and 5 bases from J, the gap between germline ends came to 12 bases. The V gene's germline CDR1 is SGHTA and CDR2 FQGTGA. This CDR3 is 14 amino acids long.

This clonotype was seen more than once but under ten times. J is TRBJ2-1 and V is TRBV7-6; D unresolved. This CDR3 has 15 residues. Germline V CDR1 and CDR2: SGHVS, FNYEAQ. Trimming removed 1 base from V and 4 bases from J, with 11 bases in between. This chain's CDR3 is CASSLEEYGYNEQFF. In DNA, the CDR3 is TGTGCCAGCAGCTTAGAGGAGTACGGGTACAATGAGCAGTTCTTC. The full variable domain, rest sourced from reference TRBV7-6 and TRBJ2-1, is GAGVSQSPRYKVTKRGQDVALRCDPISGHVSLYWYRQALGQGPEFLTYFNYEAQQDKSGLPNDRFSAERPEGSISTLTIQRTEQRDSAMYRCASSLEEYGYNEQFFGPGTRLTVL.

This clonotype was observed a few times. V gene TRBV6-6 combines with J gene TRBJ1-2; D uncertain. There are 14 residues in the CDR3. Per germline, CDR1 MNHNY and CDR2 SVGAGI (reference sequence). Trimming stripped 2 bases from V and 1 base from J, with 8 bases between. The CDR3 is CASSYLQDNYGYTF. DNA for the CDR3: TGTGCCAGCAGTTACCTCCAGGATAACTATGGCTACACCTTC.

This clonotype showed up many times. This rearrangement joins TRBV20-1 to TRBJ2-7; a weak D match, TRBD1 (5 bases). The CDR3 contains 12 residues. The germline gives CDR1 DFQATT, CDR2 SNEGSKA (reference sequence). V gave up 3 bases and J gave up 0 bases, with 6 bases separating them. CDR3 amino acids: CSASDSSYEQYV. CDR3 DNA sequence: TGCAGTGCTAGTGACAGCTCCTACGAGCAGTACGTC.

On this clonotype: Since a much larger clone is just one base distant, this may be a read error. The chain joins TRBV6-1 to TRBJ1-1; D is perhaps TRBD1 (5 bases). Germline V lookup: CDR1 MNHNS, CDR2 SASEGT. There are 13 residues in the CDR3. Trimming removed 5 bases at V and 3 bases at J, with 10 bases between. CDR3 in amino acids: CASSYRRDTEAFF. The CDR3 DNA is TGTGCCAGCAGTTACAGGCGGGACACTGAAGCTTTCTTT.

V and J are TRBV5-6 and TRBJ1-6; TRBD1 agrees at 8 bases. Germline CDR1 SGHDT, CDR2 YYEEEE. Trimming at V came to 1 base and at J to 13 bases, leaving 7 bases not matched to a gene. The CDR3 spans 14 residues. CDR3 protein: CASSLTGGKKPLHF. In DNA form, the CDR3 reads TGTGCCAGCAGCTTGACAGGGGGGAAAAAGCCCCTCCACTTT.

The V call is TRBV4-1, the J call TRBJ2-5, with 7 bases identical to TRBD2. CDR3 length equals 16 residues. V trimming: 1 base; J trimming: 1 base; junction bases outside the gene matches: 6. CDR1 and CDR2 from the germline V gene are MGHRA and YSYEKL. CDR3 region: CASSQAGGGFQETQYF. In nucleotides, the CDR3 is TGCGCCAGCAGCCAAGCTGGGGGGGGATTCCAAGAGACCCAGTACTTC.

This clonotype came up a few times. The chain uses TRBV2 and TRBJ2-1; no definite D call. This CDR3 has 14 residues. V lost 2 bases and J lost 8, with 13 bases in between. Germline CDR1 reads SNHLY; CDR2 reads FYNNEI. The CDR3 bases are TGTGCCAGCAGTGAATTGGCAGGATCGGATGAGCAGTTCTTC. Translating it yields CASSELAGSDEQFF. The variable domain in full, completed from reference TRBV2 and TRBJ2-1, reads EPEVTQTPSHQVTQMGQEVILRCVPISNHLYFYWYRQILGQKVEFLVSFYNNEISEKSEIFDDQFSVERPDGSNFTLKIRSTKLEDSAMYFCASSELAGSDEQFFGPGTRLTVL.

This clonotype occurred many times. The J gene is TRBJ2-1, the V gene TRBV4-1; 8 positions agree with TRBD2. This CDR3 comprises 16 residues. V was clipped by 0 bases and J by 3 bases; unmatched bases: 4. Germline CDR1 and CDR2: MGHRA and YSYEKL. DNA of the CDR3: TGCGCCAGCAGCCAAGATCCACTAGCGGACTACAATGAGCAGTTCTTC. Translated, it gives CASSQDPLADYNEQFF.

CDR3 in DNA: TGTGCCAGCAGCCCGGGGGGAGTAGCTGAAGCTTTCTTT. Encoded protein: CASSPGGVAEAFF. The genes are TRBV7-9 and TRBJ1-1, with D perhaps TRBD1 (5 bases). Trimming took 5 bases from V and 6 from J, leaving 13 bases between them. The CDR3 is 13 residues long. In germline, CDR1 is SEHNR, CDR2 FQNEAQ (reference sequence).

This chain joins TRBV20-1 and TRBJ1-2; D remains ambiguous. V lost 0 bases, J lost 0 bases, and 20 bases lay in between. The CDR3 consists of 18 residues. The germline V gene has CDR1 DFQATT and CDR2 SNEGSKA (reference sequence). The CDR3 region has the DNA TGCAGTGCTAGAGATAGGAGGGCAGCCTACCCTACTAACTATGGCTACACCTTC. The encoded protein is CSARDRRAAYPTNYGYTF.

The chain has TRBV4-3 and TRBJ2-5, with D perhaps assigned TRBD1 or TRBD2 (6 bases each). The CDR3 runs to 15 residues. The germline V and J ends were trimmed by 5 bases and 1 base, with 14 bases remaining between them. Germline CDR1 and CDR2: LGHNA and YSLEER. CDR3 residues: CASSGQIGGQETQYF. For the CDR3, the DNA is TGCGCCAGCAGCGGACAGATCGGGGGCCAAGAGACCCAGTACTTC.

The rearrangement joins TRBV19 to TRBJ1-3; D unclear. In germline, CDR1 is LNHDA, CDR2 SQIVND (reference sequence). V was cut by 3 bases and J by 1 base, with 10 bases left in between. This CDR3 has 15 amino acids. CDR3 nucleotide sequence: TGTGCCAGTAGTATTTATCCCCAATCTGGAAACACCATATATTTT. Protein product: CASSIYPQSGNTIYF.

This clonotype was detected only once. For the CDR3, the DNA is TGTGCCAGCAGCCCTGAGGTTCGACAGGGGAGGCACACTGAAGCTTTCTTT. This codes for CASSPEVRQGRHTEAFF. The genes are TRBV7-6 and TRBJ1-1, with TRBD1 matching over 8 bases. In germline, CDR1 is SGHVS, CDR2 FNYEAQ. This CDR3 region has 17 residues. V lost 5 bases to trimming and J lost 3 bases; unmatched junction nucleotides: 14.